The 14 T cell receptor beta chains below were found in one sample sequenced in a study of blood T cell repertoires in COVID-19. Clones were sequenced by immunoSEQ multiplex PCR, and TCRdb holds only the in-frame ones, with some missing. Among roughly 250,000 clones listed, about 91% were seen once. The sample taken for sequencing was PBMCs or T cells enriched from blood (not recorded which). Source of these receptors: a woman in her thirties or forties with acute COVID-19.

The V and J genes are TRBV6-5 and TRBJ1-1; 7 bases map to TRBD1. This CDR3 spans 16 amino acids. From germline, CDR1 is MNHEY and CDR2 SVGAGI. Trimming at V came to 0 bases and at J to 5 bases, leaving 9 bases not matched to a gene. As DNA, the CDR3 is TGTGCCAGCAGTTACTCGAAAAACAGGGGATTGACTGAAGCTTTCTTT. This encodes CASSYSKNRGLTEAFF.

The rearrangement joins TRBV3-1 (or the pseudogene TRBV3-2) to TRBJ2-1; D might be TRBD1 (6 bases). The CDR3 extends over 12 amino acids. The germline V gene encodes CDR1 LGHDT and CDR2 YNNKEL (reference sequence). Trimming cost V 6 bases and J 10 bases, with 13 bases left between them. The CDR3 sequence: CASRTGLREQFF. The CDR3 DNA follows: TGTGCCAGCAGAACAGGGCTGAGGGAGCAGTTCTTC.

The chain links TRBV5-1 to TRBJ1-4; D may be TRBD1 (6 bases). This CDR3 spans 14 amino acids. CDR1 and CDR2 (germline): SGHRS, YFSETQ. V dropped 0 bases and J dropped 3 bases, with 6 bases sitting between them. CDR3 protein: CASSLEGANEKLFF. The CDR3, as DNA: TGCGCCAGCAGCTTGGAGGGGGCTAATGAAAAACTGTTTTTT.

The J gene is TRBJ1-2, the V gene TRBV7-2; possibly TRBD1 for D (5 bases). The germline V gene has CDR1 SGHTA and CDR2 FQGNSA. This CDR3 has 14 amino acids. The ends were cut back, 1 base at V and 8 bases at J, with 14 bases in the middle. CDR3 coding DNA: TGTGCCAGCAGCTTAGGCGCGGGGCGCGGGGGCTACACCTTC. This encodes CASSLGAGRGGYTF.

The V gene is TRBV7-9, the J gene TRBJ1-1; maybe TRBD1 (6 bases). Between the trimmed V and J ends, which lost 8 bases and 6 bases, there was a span of 19 bases. The CDR3 totals 14 residues. Germline CDR1 reads SEHNR; CDR2 reads FQNEAQ (reference sequence). This chain's CDR3 is CASGPAGGRAEAFF. CDR3 sequence (DNA): TGTGCCAGCGGACCCGCGGGGGGGCGAGCTGAAGCTTTCTTT. The full variable domain, its missing parts supplied by reference TRBV7-9 and TRBJ1-1, is DTGVSQNPRHKITKRGQNVTFRCDPISEHNRLYWYRQTLGQGPEFLTYFQNEAQLEKSRLLSDRFSAERPKGSFSTLEIQRTEQGDSAMYLCASGPAGGRAEAFFGQGTRLTVV.

This chain joins TRBV10-3 and TRBJ1-1; no firm D call. CDR3 length: 13 amino acids. Trimming left V 2 bases short and J 4 bases short, with 8 bases between. Germline CDR1 and CDR2: ENHRY and SYGVKD. The CDR3 here is CAISEPGSTEAFF. CDR3 nucleotides: TGTGCCATCAGTGAGCCGGGGAGCACTGAAGCTTTCTTT.

The chain uses TRBV18 and TRBJ1-1, with 7 nucleotides matching TRBD1. From germline, CDR1 is KGHSH and CDR2 LQKENI. The CDR3 extends over 18 amino acids. V shed 4 bases, J shed 1 base, and the junction held 15 bases outside the gene matches. CDR3 sequence (DNA): TGTGCCAGCTCACTTATGGGTGTGGGACAGCTAAAGAACACTGAAGCTTTCTTT. It encodes CASSLMGVGQLKNTEAFF.

The chain uses TRBV7-6 and TRBJ2-2; TRBD1 matches at 9 bases. The trim removed 5 bases at V and 0 bases at J, leaving 4 bases unmatched. This CDR3 is built from 16 residues. In germline, CDR1 is SGHVS, CDR2 FNYEAQ. In DNA, the CDR3 is TGTGCCAGCAGCACCAGACAGGGGGCGAACACCGGGGAGCTGTTTTTT. Protein: CASSTRQGANTGELFF.

V gene TRBV30 combines with J gene TRBJ2-5, with 7 nucleotides matching TRBD2. The J segment lost 2 bases and the V segment lost 7 bases, leaving 4 bases of the junction unmatched. This CDR3 contains 12 residues. Germline V lookup: CDR1 GTSNPN, CDR2 SVGIG (reference sequence). CDR3 sequence reads: CAYLAEQETQYF. Written as DNA, the CDR3 is TGTGCCTACCTAGCGGAACAAGAGACCCAGTACTTC.

CDR3 coding DNA: TGTGCCAGTAGTACCCAACAGTTTCAGCCCCAGCATTTT. Translating it yields CASSTQQFQPQHF. The chain employs TRBV19 and TRBJ1-5, with no clear D. Germline lookup yields CDR1 LNHDA and CDR2 SQIVND (reference sequence). With 4 bases removed from V and 6 bases from J, the gap between germline ends came to 10 bases. This CDR3 comprises 13 residues.

Here the CDR3 DNA reads TGTGCCAGCTCACCAAGTTCAGACAGTACTGAAGCTTTCTTT. The encoded protein is CASSPSSDSTEAFF. The chain is built from TRBV18 and TRBJ1-1; TRBD1 might be the D (5 bases). From germline, CDR1 is KGHSH and CDR2 LQKENI. The CDR3 contains 14 residues. Trimming stripped 2 bases from V and 5 bases from J, with 12 bases between.

The chain joins TRBV2 to TRBJ1-2, with 8 bases aligning to TRBD1. V dropped 6 bases and J dropped 2; count of bases not matched to a gene: 2. CDR3 length equals 13 residues. CDR1 and CDR2 from the germline V gene are SNHLY and FYNNEI. CDR3 residues: CASRRQGNYGYTF. In nucleotides, the CDR3 is TGTGCCAGCAGGAGACAGGGGAACTATGGCTACACCTTC.

The genes are TRBV6-5 and TRBJ1-2, with D possibly being TRBD1 (6 bases). CDR1 is MNHEY and CDR2 is SVGAGI in the germline V gene. CDR3 length equals 16 residues. V was cut by 4 bases and J by 4 bases, with 19 bases left in between. The chain's CDR3 is CASSLTSYRVLYGYTF. The CDR3 DNA reads TGTGCCAGCAGTTTGACGTCCTACAGGGTACTCTATGGCTACACCTTC.

The chain joins TRBV24-1 to TRBJ2-3; 11 bases match TRBD2. CDR3 length: 20 amino acids. Germline V gene lookup returns CDR1 KGHDR and CDR2 SFDVKD. V lost 3 bases and J lost 4; bases outside the gene matches: 17. The CDR3 sequence is CATSDDDRSGRARGPDTQYF. CDR3 DNA: TGTGCCACCAGTGATGACGACCGTAGCGGGAGGGCGAGGGGTCCAGATACGCAGTATTTT.